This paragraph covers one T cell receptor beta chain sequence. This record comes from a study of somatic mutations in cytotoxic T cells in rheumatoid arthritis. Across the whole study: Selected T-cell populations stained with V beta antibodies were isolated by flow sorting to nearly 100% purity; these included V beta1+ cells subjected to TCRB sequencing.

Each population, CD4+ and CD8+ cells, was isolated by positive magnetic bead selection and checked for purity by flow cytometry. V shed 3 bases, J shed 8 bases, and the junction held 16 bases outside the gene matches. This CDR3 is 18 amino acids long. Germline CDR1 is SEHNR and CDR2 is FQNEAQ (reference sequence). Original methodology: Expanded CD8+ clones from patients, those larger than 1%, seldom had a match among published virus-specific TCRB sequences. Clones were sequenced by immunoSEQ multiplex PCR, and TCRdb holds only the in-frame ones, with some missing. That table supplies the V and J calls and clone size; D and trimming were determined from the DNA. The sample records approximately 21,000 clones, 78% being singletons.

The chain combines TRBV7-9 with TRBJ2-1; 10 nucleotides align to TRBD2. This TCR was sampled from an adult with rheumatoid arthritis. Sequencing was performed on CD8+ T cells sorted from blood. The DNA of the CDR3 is TGTGCCAGCAGCTTCGAGAGGGAGCGGGAGGGCCTCGGGTATGAGCAGTTCTTC. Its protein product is CASSFEREREGLGYEQFF.